This TCR beta chain was recovered during a study of coeliac disease. The study's findings and limits: Control samples showed higher TRB and TRG clonality than intraepithelial and lamina propria samples in active celiac disease. TRB repertoires were largely private, with most amino acid sequences found in only one sample.

Sequencing used one aliquot of a few hundred thousand cells per fraction. Libraries were prepared by immunoSEQ multiplex PCR; TCRdb keeps only in-frame clonotypes and omits some of them. The data show about 1,300 clones, around three fifths seen once. Concerning this clone itself: As yet, its antigen is unknown.

CDR1 is LNHNV, CDR2 YYDKDF, per germline (reference sequence). V was pared by 6 bases and J by 8 bases, with 13 bases between. The CDR3 extends over 13 amino acids. The sequenced sample consisted of intraepithelial lymphocytes from the gut. The V and J genes are TRBV15 and TRBJ1-4; D call uncertain. This receptor was obtained from an older man without celiac disease. Here the CDR3 DNA reads TGTGCCACCAGTCGAAGGGCGGGGGAAAAACTGTTTTTT. This codes for CATSRRAGEKLFF.